This entry lists 25 T cell receptor beta chains sequenced from one sample in a study of blood T cells in healthy people across ages (dated by TCRdb to 2014 to 2015). The library relied on 5' RACE. The sequencer was an Illumina HiSeq 2500. A second roughly 7 to 11 cycle PCR used a sample-barcoded 5' primer and a J-beta primer mix. TCRdb applied fastp at Q25 and MiXCR to the public reads, then kept only in-frame beta chains. Merged by CDR3 protein, the rows form single entries marked with the most common genes and DNA. Recorded for this sample are about 570,000 distinct CDR3 sequences; approximately 26% of them occurred a single time. The top ten constitute under 4.5% of the sample. The data also belong to a second study, concerning T cells of mothers and their children.

Material for sequencing was blood. These receptors were collected from a boy between 2 and 10 years old in good health.

This clonotype was recorded a few times. V is TRBV12-3 or TRBV12-4 and J is TRBJ2-1; D not resolved. V shed 5 bases and J shed 9 bases, with 5 bases lying between them. The CDR3 length is 10 residues. The CDR3 nucleotides are TGTGCCAGCAGTAGAACTGAGCAGTTCTTC. This encodes CASSRTEQFF.

About this clonotype: Being one base from a much bigger clone, this may be a read error. The V and J genes are TRBV29-1 and TRBJ2-5; D might be TRBD1 (5 bases). CDR3 length equals 12 residues. The germline V gene has CDR1 SQVTM and CDR2 ANQGSEA. V lost 6 bases and J lost 9, with 17 bases in between. The CDR3 reads CSVGADGKAQYF. CDR3 bases: TGCAGCGTAGGGGCAGATGGCAAGGCCCAGTACTTC. The entire variable domain, with the rest obtained from reference TRBV29-1 and TRBJ2-5, is as follows: SAVISQKPSRDICQRGTSLTIQCQVDSQVTMMFWYRQQPGQSLTLIATANQGSEATYESGFVIDKFPISRPNLTFSTLTVSNMSPEDSSIYLCSVGADGKAQYFGPGTRLLVL.

In this sample, this clonotype turned up a few times. The V gene is TRBV7-9, the J gene TRBJ2-5; D gene uncertain. V was pared by 3 bases and J by 1 base, with 9 bases between. Germline V gene data show CDR1 as SEHNR and CDR2 as FQNEAQ (reference sequence). CDR3 length equals 14 residues. The CDR3 DNA sequence: TGTGCCAGCAGCTTCGGGCTTGGCCAAGAGACCCAGTACTTC. Protein: CASSFGLGQETQYF.

This clonotype turned up a few times. CDR3 sequence (DNA): TGCGCCAGCAGCCAAGGAGGGGGGGCAGGCGAACGAGATACGCAGTATTTT. Protein sequence: CASSQGGGAGERDTQYF. V is TRBV4-3 and J is TRBJ2-3, with D perhaps TRBD2 (7 bases). Between the trimmed V and J ends, which lost 1 base and 5 bases, there was a span of 19 bases. CDR3 length: 17 residues. The germline gives CDR1 LGHNA, CDR2 YSLEER.

The chain joins TRBV5-5 to TRBJ2-7; 11 bases fit TRBD2. The J call is in doubt because the DNA end fits TRBJ2-1 better. The CDR3 is 13 amino acids. Germline V gene data show CDR1 as SGHKS and CDR2 as YYEKEE (reference sequence). The CDR3 reads CASSSRLAGEQFF. CDR3 coding DNA: TGTGCCAGCAGCTCGAGACTAGCGGGGGAGCAGTTCTTC.

V is TRBV7-3 and J is TRBJ2-3; D possibly corresponds to TRBD2 (5 bases). This CDR3 comprises 15 residues. Trimming took 5 bases from V and 0 from J, leaving 12 bases between them. The germline CDR1 and CDR2 sequences are SGHTA and FQGTGA. Written as DNA, the CDR3 is TGTGCCAGCAGCGCCGACTATATCAGCACAGATACGCAGTATTTT. It encodes CASSADYISTDTQYF.

The sample holds a few counts of this clonotype. The chain recombines TRBV12-3 or TRBV12-4 with TRBJ2-1; maybe TRBD2 (6 bases). Trimming removed 11 bases from V and 10 bases from J, with 21 bases in between. There are 13 residues in the CDR3. CDR3 amino acids: CAGCSGSAREQFF. Written as DNA, the CDR3 is TGTGCCGGTTGTAGCGGATCCGCAAGGGAGCAGTTCTTC.

A few counts support this clonotype. The J gene is TRBJ2-7, the V gene TRBV4-3; 14 positions agree with TRBD2. Germline CDR1 and CDR2: LGHNA and YSLEER. The CDR3 has 15 amino acids. The J segment lost 1 base and the V segment lost 4 bases, leaving 0 bases of the junction unmatched. The CDR3 reads CASSRLAGGSYEQYF. In nucleotides, the CDR3 is TGCGCCAGCAGCCGACTAGCGGGAGGGTCCTACGAGCAGTACTTC.

This sequence joins TRBV7-2 and TRBJ2-7; TRBD1 matches 7 bases. With V trimmed by 5 bases and J by 3 bases, 7 bases remained unmatched. This CDR3 is 14 amino acids long. In germline, CDR1 is SGHTA, CDR2 FQGNSA. DNA for the CDR3: TGTGCCAGCAGCCGTAACAGGGGTAGCTACGAGCAGTACTTC. This translates into CASSRNRGSYEQYF.

This clonotype came up a few times. This chain links TRBV15 with TRBJ1-1; D gene unclear. Germline V gene sequence: CDR1 LNHNV, CDR2 YYDKDF (reference sequence). The CDR3 contains 11 residues. Deletions cut 1 base from V and 10 bases from J, with 7 bases between. CDR3 protein: CATSRVRTAFF. In DNA, the CDR3 is TGTGCCACCAGCAGAGTAAGGACAGCTTTCTTT.

V is TRBV4-2 and J is TRBJ2-3, with TRBD2 matching 11 bases. Trimming cost V 3 bases and J 2 bases; bases outside gene matches: 7. The CDR3 consists of 17 residues. The V gene's germline CDR1 is LGHNA and CDR2 YNFKEQ. CDR3 sequence: CASSQELAGAITDTQYF. The CDR3 DNA sequence: TGTGCCAGCAGCCAGGAACTAGCGGGGGCCATCACAGATACGCAGTATTTT.

Only a few counts were recorded for this clonotype. The chain recombines TRBV7-9 with TRBJ2-5, with 13 positions matching TRBD2. The length of the CDR3 is 17 residues. After removal of 9 bases from V and 0 bases from J, the junction contained 10 bases not matched to a gene. CDR1 is SEHNR, CDR2 FQNEAQ, per germline (reference sequence). The CDR3, as DNA: TGTGCCAGTGTTACCGGGACTAGCGGGGCCTACCAAGAGACCCAGTACTTC. Amino acid sequence: CASVTGTSGAYQETQYF. The full variable domain, completed using reference TRBV7-9 and TRBJ2-5, is DTGVSQNPRHKITKRGQNVTFRCDPISEHNRLYWYRQTLGQGPEFLTYFQNEAQLEKSRLLSDRFSAERPKGSFSTLEIQRTEQGDSAMYLCASVTGTSGAYQETQYFGPGTRLLVL.

This clonotype showed up just once. This chain joins TRBV19 and TRBJ2-2; TRBD1 might be the D (6 bases). Trimming stripped 4 bases from V and 3 bases from J, with 18 bases between. The CDR3 sequence is 17 residues long. Germline V lookup: CDR1 LNHDA, CDR2 SQIVND (reference sequence). Here the CDR3 DNA reads TGTGCCAGTAGTAAAAAGGGGGTCCCGACGGACACCGGGGAGCTGTTTTTT. Translation gives CASSKKGVPTDTGELFF.

This chain's CDR3 is CSVTMGPGQPGNIQYF. Here the CDR3 DNA reads TGCAGCGTGACGATGGGGCCAGGACAACCGGGCAACATTCAGTACTTC. V usage is TRBV29-1 and J usage is TRBJ2-4, with D perhaps matching TRBD1 (5 bases). The V gene lost 6 bases and the J gene lost 7 bases, with 25 bases spanning the gap. The germline CDR1 and CDR2 sequences are SQVTM and ANQGSEA. This CDR3 comprises 16 residues.

The V and J genes are TRBV7-8 and TRBJ2-2; D is perhaps TRBD2 (6 bases). Trimming stripped 1 base from V and 4 bases from J, with 13 bases between. CDR1 SGHVS and CDR2 FQNEAQ come from the germline V gene. The CDR3 spans 16 residues. The chain's CDR3 is CASSLEVLATTGELFF. In DNA form, the CDR3 reads TGTGCCAGCAGCTTAGAAGTCCTAGCGACCACCGGGGAGCTGTTTTTT.

V and J are TRBV7-6 and TRBJ1-6, with D hard to call. V dropped 1 base and J dropped 4 bases, with 5 bases sitting between them. The CDR3 is 14 residues long. Germline loops: CDR1 SGHVS, CDR2 FNYEAQ. The CDR3 bases are TGTGCCAGCAGCTTAGAGTTTTATAATTCACCCCTCCACTTT. This translates into CASSLEFYNSPLHF.

This clonotype appeared a few times. The genes are TRBV10-3 and TRBJ2-5, with 11 positions matching TRBD1. Unmatched junction bases numbered 10, after V lost 0 bases and J lost 13 bases. This CDR3 is built from 15 residues. The germline CDR1 and CDR2 sequences are ENHRY and SYGVKD. The CDR3 region has the DNA TGTGCCATCAGTGAGTCGCTTGGACAGGGGGCTTTCCTGTACTTC. This encodes CAISESLGQGAFLYF.

V usage is TRBV6-5 and J usage is TRBJ2-7; no clear D gene. Germline V gene data show CDR1 as MNHEY and CDR2 as SVGAGI. Trimming removed 6 bases from V and 6 bases from J, with 12 bases in between. This CDR3 has 12 amino acids. CDR3 residues: CASSQTWVEQYF. The CDR3, as DNA: TGTGCCAGCAGCCAGACGTGGGTCGAGCAGTACTTC.

CDR3 protein: CASWYRPSSYNEQFF. In nucleotides, the CDR3 is TGTGCCAGCTGGTACAGGCCGAGCTCCTACAATGAGCAGTTCTTC. V gene TRBV12-3 or TRBV12-4 combines with J gene TRBJ2-1, with D possibly TRBD1 on 5 matching bases. The V end lost 8 bases, the J end lost 0 bases, and 14 bases lay between the germline ends. The CDR3 is 15 amino acids.

This chain connects TRBV5-1 to TRBJ1-1; D unresolved. This CDR3 contains 14 residues. CDR1 SGHRS and CDR2 YFSETQ come from the germline V gene. V was shortened by 4 bases and J by 3 bases, with 13 bases between the two germline ends. The chain's CDR3 is CASSQDAGDTEAFF. In DNA, the CDR3 is TGCGCCAGCAGCCAGGATGCCGGGGACACTGAAGCTTTCTTT.

Here the CDR3 DNA reads TGCAGCGTTGTACCCCAGGACCGCAACGAGCAGTACTTC. Its protein is CSVVPQDRNEQYF. V usage is TRBV29-1 and J usage is TRBJ2-5; D not resolved. The closer fit of TRBJ2-7 to the DNA end suggests the J call may be wrong. Germline V lookup: CDR1 SQVTM, CDR2 ANQGSEA. This CDR3 has 13 residues.

This clonotype turned up a few times. The chain recombines TRBV30 with TRBJ1-1; 7 positions agree with TRBD1. The CDR3 has 14 residues. With V trimmed by 2 bases and J by 0 bases, 3 bases remained unmatched. The germline V gene encodes CDR1 GTSNPN and CDR2 SVGIG (reference sequence). CDR3 bases: TGTGCCTGGAGTCGACAGGGAATGAACACTGAAGCTTTCTTT. Residues: CAWSRQGMNTEAFF.

The CDR3 here is CASSSQSREGSYEQYF. The CDR3 DNA reads TGTGCCAGCAGTTCCCAGAGCAGAGAGGGCTCCTACGAGCAGTACTTC. V is TRBV27 and J is TRBJ2-7; D possibly corresponds to TRBD2 (5 bases). The V gene's germline CDR1 is MNHEY and CDR2 SMNVEV (reference sequence). The CDR3 totals 16 residues. Trimming shortened V by 4 bases and J by 0 bases, and 16 bases separated the two germline ends.

The chain has TRBV12-3 or TRBV12-4 and TRBJ1-1; tentative D call: TRBD1 (6 bases). Deletions cut 7 bases from V and 2 bases from J, with 14 bases between. The CDR3 totals 14 residues. The CDR3 loop is CASTQTGTNTEAFF. CDR3 DNA: TGTGCCAGCACCCAAACCGGGACAAACACTGAAGCTTTCTTT.

This clonotype has at least ten counts. The rearrangement uses TRBV20-1 and TRBJ2-6; possible D gene TRBD2, 5 bases. Germline V lookup: CDR1 DFQATT, CDR2 SNEGSKA (reference sequence). The CDR3 runs to 15 residues. V shed 6 bases and J shed 1 base, with 13 bases lying between them. This CDR3 is CSATPSGSGANVLTF. The CDR3 DNA sequence: TGCAGTGCAACCCCCTCGGGGTCTGGGGCCAACGTCCTGACTTTC.